Each of the 32 T cell receptor beta chains below was sequenced from the same sample in a study of beta chain features in type 1 diabetes. The antigens of these receptors remain unknown. The investigators reverse transcribed all of the isolated RNA, so they sequenced expressed TCRB transcripts. The table came from immunoSEQ multiplex PCR; TCRdb's copy has only in-frame clones and leaves some out. The profile shows around 260,000 clones, approximately 25% of them singletons. Study outcomes and limitations: When Type 1 diabetes patients were examined, their TCRB CDR3s proved moderately but significantly shorter in all four CD4+ subsets.

Material: naive CD4+ T cells from blood. The receptors were sampled from a young woman with type 1 diabetes.

This chain links TRBV4-1 with TRBJ1-5; D perhaps matches TRBD1 (6 bases). Trimming removed 3 bases at V and 6 bases at J, with 21 bases between. The CDR3 is 17 residues long. Germline CDR1 and CDR2: MGHRA and YSYEKL. The CDR3 nucleotides are TGCGCCAGCAGCCATACCCTGCGCGGACAGTCTAGTCAGCCCCAGCATTTT. This translates into CASSHTLRGQSSQPQHF.

In regard to this clone: One end of the junction varies from germline; a read error may be responsible. The chain uses TRBV7-9 and TRBJ1-2; the D gene is possibly TRBD1 (5 bases). Germline assignment: CDR1 SEHNR and CDR2 FQNEAQ (reference sequence). The CDR3 runs 13 residues. The CDR3 DNA sequence: TGTGCCAGCAGCTTAGCGGAGGAGGGGCTTGCGGCCTTC. This gives the protein CASSLAEEGLAAF.

The chain combines TRBV27 with TRBJ2-7; 8 positions agree with TRBD1. V lost 6 bases, J lost 3 bases, and 13 bases stayed unmatched. The CDR3 runs 16 residues. The V gene's germline CDR1 is MNHEY and CDR2 SMNVEV (reference sequence). CDR3 amino acids: CASSRDRIGLGYEQYF. In DNA form, the CDR3 reads TGTGCCAGCAGCCGGGACAGGATAGGATTGGGCTACGAGCAGTACTTC.

The V and J genes are TRBV7-2 and TRBJ2-1, with 13 bases matching TRBD2. The CDR3 is 17 residues long. Germline values: CDR1 SGHTA, CDR2 FQGNSA. The J segment lost 8 bases and the V segment lost 6 bases, leaving 13 bases of the junction unmatched. CDR3 DNA: TGTGCCAGCAGTTTCCAGAGAACTAGCGGGAGGGTTTATGAGCAGTTCTTC. It codes for CASSFQRTSGRVYEQFF.

This clone turned up a few times. This chain links TRBV23-1 with TRBJ2-7, with 8 bases matching TRBD1. TRBV23-1 is filed as an ORF, its function uncertain. The V gene end was trimmed by 7 bases and the J gene end by 5 bases; junction bases not matched to a gene: 16. This CDR3 is 16 amino acids long. CDR3 sequence reads: CASTSDDRDRRHEQYF. The CDR3 DNA reads TGCGCCAGCACGTCTGATGACCGGGACAGGAGGCACGAGCAGTACTTC.

V and J are TRBV30 and TRBJ2-3, with TRBD2 identical over 9 bases. Per germline, CDR1 GTSNPN and CDR2 SVGIG (reference sequence). The CDR3 loop spans 13 amino acids. Losses at the gene ends were 5 bases for V and 3 bases for J; bases not matched to a gene: 3. DNA of the CDR3: TGTGCCTGGGAGACTAGCGGAACAGATACGCAGTATTTT. This translates into CAWETSGTDTQYF.

The chain links TRBV29-1 to TRBJ2-5; 12 bases line up with TRBD2. This CDR3 is built from 13 residues. The germline V gene encodes CDR1 SQVTM and CDR2 ANQGSEA. Losses at the gene ends were 8 bases for V and 5 bases for J; bases not matched to a gene: 6. The CDR3, as DNA: TGCAGCATAAGGACTAGCGGGAAGGAGACCCAGTACTTC. It yields the protein CSIRTSGKETQYF.

This chain joins TRBV11-2 and TRBJ2-7; 7 bases agree with TRBD2. Losses at the gene ends were 5 bases for V and 2 bases for J; bases not matched to a gene: 15. This CDR3 comprises 17 residues. CDR1 and CDR2 (germline): SGHAT, FQNNGV. The CDR3 here is CASSLPRGGGSPYEQYF. CDR3 nucleotide sequence: TGTGCCAGCAGCCTCCCTCGCGGGGGAGGTAGTCCCTACGAGCAGTACTTC.

The chain employs TRBV5-4 and TRBJ2-1, with D uncertain. The CDR3 has 12 residues. Trimming shortened V by 3 bases and J by 5 bases, and 6 bases separated the two germline ends. The germline CDR1 and CDR2 sequences are SGHNT and YYREEE (reference sequence). CDR3 in DNA: TGTGCCAGCAGCTCCGACAACAATGAGCAGTTCTTC. Its protein is CASSSDNNEQFF.

This clone was observed a handful of times. CDR3 amino acids: CASSIRQANQPQHF. The CDR3 DNA is TGTGCCAGTAGTATCCGACAGGCTAATCAGCCCCAGCATTTT. The chain combines TRBV19 with TRBJ1-5, with D perhaps matching TRBD1 (6 bases). V lost 3 bases to trimming and J lost 4 bases, with 10 bases between them. Germline CDR1 and CDR2: LNHDA and SQIVND (reference sequence). This CDR3 has 14 residues.

The chain combines TRBV7-9 with TRBJ2-1; 13 bases are shared with TRBD2. The CDR3 spans 15 residues. Trimming took 5 bases from V and 7 from J; bases not matched to a gene: 5. Germline V gene sequence: CDR1 SEHNR, CDR2 FQNEAQ (reference sequence). The CDR3 coding sequence is TGTGCCAGCAGCCTCACTAGCGGGAGGGCAAATGAGCAGTTCTTC. As protein: CASSLTSGRANEQFF.

This clone was seen only a few times. The CDR3 coding sequence is TGTGCCAGCAGCTTAAGTGCGGGACTCCTATACAATGAGCAGTTCTTC. This encodes CASSLSAGLLYNEQFF. V usage is TRBV7-9 and J usage is TRBJ2-1; tentatively, D is TRBD2 (6 bases). Between the trimmed V and J ends, which lost 2 bases and 4 bases, there was a span of 15 bases. Looked up from germline, CDR1 is SEHNR and CDR2 is FQNEAQ (reference sequence). The CDR3 contains 16 residues.

V and J are TRBV5-5 and TRBJ2-4; D is uncertain. The V gene's germline CDR1 is SGHKS and CDR2 YYEKEE (reference sequence). Trimming stripped 1 base from V and 0 bases from J, with 5 bases between. This CDR3 region has 14 residues. The CDR3: CASSLPLAKNIQYF. CDR3 sequence (DNA): TGTGCCAGCAGCTTGCCATTAGCCAAAAACATTCAGTACTTC. Full variable domain (outside the CDR3, taken from reference TRBV5-5 and TRBJ2-4): DAGVTQSPTHLIKTRGQQVTLRCSPISGHKSVSWYQQVLGQGPQFIFQYYEKEERGRGNFPDRFSARQFPNYSSELNVNALLLGDSALYLCASSLPLAKNIQYFGAGTRLSVL.

The CDR3 DNA reads TGTGCCAGCAGCCTTAAGCGGGAGCTCTACAATGAGCAGTTCTTC. Translating it yields CASSLKRELYNEQFF. The genes are TRBV14 and TRBJ2-1; 8 bases are a match to TRBD2. V dropped 4 bases and J dropped 3; count of bases not matched to a gene: 5. This CDR3 contains 15 residues. Germline assignment: CDR1 SGHDN and CDR2 FVKESK.

The chain carries TRBV4-1 and TRBJ2-3, with a weak D call TRBD2 (5 bases). Germline-derived CDR1 and CDR2 are MGHRA and YSYEKL. The V and J ends lost 2 bases and 5 bases respectively, with 8 bases between them. The CDR3 length is 13 residues. CDR3 amino acids: CASSQLAIDTQYF. The CDR3 coding sequence is TGCGCCAGCAGCCAACTAGCAATAGATACGCAGTATTTT.

This clone was detected a few times. The chain joins TRBV5-1 to TRBJ1-2; 8 bases line up with TRBD1. The CDR3 length is 14 residues. Per the germline V gene, CDR1 is SGHRS and CDR2 is YFSETQ. The V and J ends lost 4 bases and 6 bases, in that order; junction bases with no gene match: 8. The CDR3 region has the DNA TGCGCCAGCAGCCCCGGACAGGGCCGGGATGGCTACACCTTC. Protein: CASSPGQGRDGYTF.

In its sample, this clone was seen a few times. V is TRBV19 and J is TRBJ2-7; 7 bases match TRBD1. This CDR3 has 13 residues. V gave up 3 bases and J gave up 6 bases; unmatched junction bases: 5. Germline V CDR1 and CDR2: LNHDA, SQIVND (reference sequence). CDR3 region: CASSIETGFEQYF. As DNA, the CDR3 is TGTGCCAGTAGTATTGAGACAGGGTTCGAGCAGTACTTC.

This clone came up a few times. This chain uses TRBV5-6 with TRBJ2-4; a weak D match, TRBD1 (7 bases). This CDR3 has 14 residues. Germline values: CDR1 SGHDT, CDR2 YYEEEE. With 2 bases removed from V and 7 bases from J, the gap between germline ends came to 13 bases. The CDR3 DNA follows: TGTGCCAGCAGCTTCCTGACAGGGACTAACATTCAGTACTTC. Residues: CASSFLTGTNIQYF.

The chain is built from TRBV6-7 and TRBJ2-1; 10 bases are shared with TRBD2. TRBV6-7 is reported as an ORF; its role is uncertain. The CDR3 length is 19 residues. The trim removed 11 bases at V and 10 bases at J, leaving 29 bases unmatched. The CDR3 coding sequence is TGTGCCCCAGCGATTGTAGGGCTAGCGGGAGATCTTGGTCGGAGGGAGCAGTTCTTC. Protein product: CAPAIVGLAGDLGRREQFF.

This clone came up a few times. The V and J genes are TRBV30 and TRBJ1-2; D call uncertain. CDR3 length equals 15 residues. V dropped 2 bases and J dropped 5 bases, with 18 bases sitting between them. Germline assignment: CDR1 GTSNPN and CDR2 SVGIG (reference sequence). CDR3 loop: CAWSPPGLPGYGYTF. In DNA form, the CDR3 reads TGTGCCTGGAGTCCGCCCGGGCTCCCGGGGTATGGCTACACCTTC.

A few counts support this clone. The chain uses TRBV13 and TRBJ2-4; D is ambiguous. Trimming cost V 5 bases and J 0 bases, with 8 bases left between them. The CDR3 runs 14 residues. The germline gives CDR1 PRHDT, CDR2 FYEKMQ (reference sequence). The CDR3 DNA reads TGTGCCAGCAGCCCGGGTGCAGCCAAAAACATTCAGTACTTC. It is translated as CASSPGAAKNIQYF.

The chain carries TRBV29-1 and TRBJ2-2; D not resolved. This CDR3 is 13 amino acids long. The V gene's germline CDR1 is SQVTM and CDR2 ANQGSEA. V was shortened by 2 bases and J by 6 bases, with 10 bases between the two germline ends. The chain's CDR3 is CSVELVLSGELFF. The CDR3 region has the DNA TGCAGCGTTGAACTAGTTCTCTCCGGGGAGCTGTTTTTT.

The chain uses TRBV4-1 and TRBJ2-1; TRBD2 is a possible D gene (6 bases). Trimming took off 3 bases at V and 2 bases at J, with 20 bases between the two ends. Germline values: CDR1 MGHRA, CDR2 YSYEKL. CDR3 length equals 18 residues. The CDR3 region is CASSQATSPGAPYNEQFF. The CDR3 DNA follows: TGCGCCAGCAGCCAGGCTACCTCGCCGGGAGCACCCTACAATGAGCAGTTCTTC.

This clone was seen only a few times. The chain joins TRBV28 to TRBJ2-5; 11 bases match TRBD2. Trimming took 6 bases from V and 1 from J; bases not matched to a gene: 4. The CDR3 is made up of 15 amino acids. Germline assignment: CDR1 MDHEN and CDR2 SYDVKM. CDR3 region: CASSTSGRGQETQYF. The CDR3, as DNA: TGTGCCAGCAGCACTAGCGGGAGAGGCCAAGAGACCCAGTACTTC. The whole variable domain, filled in from reference TRBV28 and TRBJ2-5, reads DVKVTQSSRYLVKRTGEKVFLECVQDMDHENMFWYRQDPGLGLRLIYFSYDVKMKEKGDIPEGYSVSREKKERFSLILESASTNQTSMYLCASSTSGRGQETQYFGPGTRLLVL.

In its sample, this clone was seen a few times. The chain couples TRBV29-1 to TRBJ1-4; unclear D gene. The CDR3 extends over 12 amino acids. Trimming shortened V by 0 bases and J by 7 bases, and 6 bases separated the two germline ends. Germline CDR1 reads SQVTM; CDR2 reads ANQGSEA. This CDR3 is CSVEDGGEKLFF. The CDR3 nucleotides read TGCAGCGTTGAAGATGGAGGTGAAAAACTGTTTTTT.

This clone came up a few times. The rearrangement links TRBV5-1 to TRBJ1-1; D is ambiguous. This CDR3 contains 14 residues. Germline V lookup: CDR1 SGHRS, CDR2 YFSETQ. The V gene lost 0 bases and the J gene lost 0 bases, with 6 bases spanning the gap. The CDR3 reads CASSLGPMNTEAFF. In DNA, the CDR3 is TGCGCCAGCAGCTTGGGGCCAATGAACACTGAAGCTTTCTTT. The full variable domain, with the rest looked up from reference TRBV5-1 and TRBJ1-1, is KAGVTQTPRYLIKTRGQQVTLSCSPISGHRSVSWYQQTPGQGLQFLFEYFSETQRNKGNFPGRFSGRQFSNSRSEMNVSTLELGDSALYLCASSLGPMNTEAFFGQGTRLTVV.

This clone showed up just a few times. The J gene is TRBJ1-3, the V gene TRBV13; D unclear. The CDR3 has 15 residues. The V and J ends lost 5 bases and 5 bases respectively, with 16 bases between them. CDR1 PRHDT and CDR2 FYEKMQ come from the germline V gene (reference sequence). The CDR3 DNA reads as TGTGCCAGCAGCCGGATTGGGAGGTTGAGAAACACCATATATTTT. This gives the protein CASSRIGRLRNTIYF.

The chain employs TRBV7-2 and TRBJ2-1; 11 positions match TRBD1. Germline V gene lookup returns CDR1 SGHTA and CDR2 FQGNSA. Trimming took 2 bases from V and 6 from J; bases not matched to a gene: 3. This CDR3 spans 15 amino acids. CDR3 coding DNA: TGTGCCAGCAGCTTATGGGACAGGGGGATCAATGAGCAGTTCTTC. Encoded protein: CASSLWDRGINEQFF.

V is TRBV30 and J is TRBJ1-3, with unresolved D. The CDR3 length is 15 residues. Trimming removed 3 bases at V and 3 bases at J, with 15 bases between. The germline V gene encodes CDR1 GTSNPN and CDR2 SVGIG (reference sequence). The CDR3 loop reads CAWRPFLRYGNTIYF. CDR3 nucleotide sequence: TGTGCCTGGAGACCCTTTCTACGCTATGGAAACACCATATATTTT.

The chain employs TRBV6-5 and TRBJ2-7; TRBD1 matches 7 bases. Trimming at V came to 4 bases and at J to 1 base, leaving 7 bases not matched to a gene. The CDR3 consists of 15 residues. Per the germline V gene, CDR1 is MNHEY and CDR2 is SVGAGI. CDR3 residues: CASSWAPGQSYEQYF. Written as DNA, the CDR3 is TGTGCCAGCAGTTGGGCACCGGGACAGTCCTACGAGCAGTACTTC.

Points on this clone: This specimen includes other DNA sequences encoding the same CDR3. The chain employs TRBV30 and TRBJ1-2, with unresolved D. This CDR3 region has 11 residues. CDR1 and CDR2 from the germline V gene are GTSNPN and SVGIG (reference sequence). The V end lost 1 base, the J end lost 4 bases, and 4 bases lay between the germline ends. The CDR3 is CAWSGGYGYTF. Written as DNA, the CDR3 is TGTGCCTGGAGTGGCGGCTATGGCTACACCTTC. The whole variable domain, filled in from reference TRBV30 and TRBJ1-2, reads SQTIHQWPATLVQPVGSPLSLECTVEGTSNPNLYWYRQAAGRGLQLLFYSVGIGQISSEVPQNLSASRPQDRQFILSSKKLLLSDSGFYLCAWSGGYGYTFGSGTRLTVV.

This clone was picked up a small number of times. V is TRBV9 and J is TRBJ2-5; 9 nucleotides align to TRBD1. The CDR3 is 15 residues long. The junction had 5 bases not matched to a gene; V was cut back by 3 bases and J by 2 bases. Per the germline V gene, CDR1 is SGDLS and CDR2 is YYNGEE. The CDR3 sequence is CASSGRTGVQETQYF. The CDR3 DNA reads as TGTGCCAGCAGCGGAAGGACAGGGGTGCAAGAGACCCAGTACTTC.